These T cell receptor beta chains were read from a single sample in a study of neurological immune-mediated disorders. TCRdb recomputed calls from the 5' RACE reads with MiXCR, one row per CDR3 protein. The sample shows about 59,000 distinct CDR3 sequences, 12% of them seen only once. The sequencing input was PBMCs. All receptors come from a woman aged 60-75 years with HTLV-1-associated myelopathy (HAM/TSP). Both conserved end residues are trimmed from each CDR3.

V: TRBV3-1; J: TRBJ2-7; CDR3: ASSQDRRQRY
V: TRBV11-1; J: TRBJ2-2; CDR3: ASSLPSKTRAGVTGELF
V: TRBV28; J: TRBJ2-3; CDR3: ASSLGLLGGTDTQY
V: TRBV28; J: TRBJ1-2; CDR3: ASRFPLGQGGENNYGYT
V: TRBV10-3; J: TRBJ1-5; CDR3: AISEGQGQPQH
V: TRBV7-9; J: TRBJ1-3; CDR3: ASSSQILSGNTIY
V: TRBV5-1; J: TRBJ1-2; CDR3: ASSLEGSSYGYT
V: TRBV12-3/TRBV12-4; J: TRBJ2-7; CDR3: ASSLGGLAGLYEQY
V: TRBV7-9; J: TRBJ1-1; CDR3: ASSLGLSRMNTEAF
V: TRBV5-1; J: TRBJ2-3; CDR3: ASSLDGLAADTQY
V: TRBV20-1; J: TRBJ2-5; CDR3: SAREAGRGEETQY
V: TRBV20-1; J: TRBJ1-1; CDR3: SAAGTGETTEAF
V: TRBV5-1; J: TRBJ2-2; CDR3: ASSGTRVDTGELF
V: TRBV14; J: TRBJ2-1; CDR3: ASSQPRTASNEQF
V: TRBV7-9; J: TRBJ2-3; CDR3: ASSSGLAGFADTQY
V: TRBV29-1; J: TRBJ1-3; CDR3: SARPASGNTIY
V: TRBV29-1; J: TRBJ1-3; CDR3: SVKGFSGNTIY
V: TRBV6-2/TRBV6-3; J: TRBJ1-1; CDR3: ASRGASTEAF
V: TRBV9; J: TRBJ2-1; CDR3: ASSVDTSGPRSYNEQF
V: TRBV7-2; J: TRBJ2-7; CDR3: ASSLDRLSYEQY
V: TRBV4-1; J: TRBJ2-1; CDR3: ASSQEAATGVHEQF
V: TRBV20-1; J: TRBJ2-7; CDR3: SARAQISYEQY
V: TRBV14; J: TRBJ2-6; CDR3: ASSRAGYGANVLT
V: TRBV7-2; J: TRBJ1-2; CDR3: ASTFPEAFNYGYT
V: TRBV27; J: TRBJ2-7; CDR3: ASSTDSVTYEQY
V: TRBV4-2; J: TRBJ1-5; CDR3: ASSQEITGTQPQH
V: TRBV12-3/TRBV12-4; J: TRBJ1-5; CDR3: ASSLKAGGNQPQH
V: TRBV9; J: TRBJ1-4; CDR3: ASSAGIANEKLF
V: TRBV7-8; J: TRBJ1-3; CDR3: ASSSRARGAIDTIY
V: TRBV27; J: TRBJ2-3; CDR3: ASSWTGSGDTQY
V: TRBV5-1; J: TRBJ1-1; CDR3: ASSSEPGRTEAF
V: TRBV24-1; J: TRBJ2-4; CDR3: ATSDLEQGDIQY
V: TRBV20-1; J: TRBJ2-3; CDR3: SAPDLGGGTDTQY
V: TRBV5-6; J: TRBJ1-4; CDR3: ASSFRDLNEKLF
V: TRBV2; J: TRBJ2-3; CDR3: ASRFPDTQY
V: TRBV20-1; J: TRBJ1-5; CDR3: SARLWDRGSNQPQH
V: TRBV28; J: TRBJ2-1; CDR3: ASSPRQGVIYNEQF
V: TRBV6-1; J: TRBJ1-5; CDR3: ASRTGAGNQPQH
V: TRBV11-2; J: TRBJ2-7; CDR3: ASSLRPGLAGVGNEQY
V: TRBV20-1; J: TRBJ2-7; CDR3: SASGRTSYEQY
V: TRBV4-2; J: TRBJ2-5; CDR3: TSSRLRAKEENQY
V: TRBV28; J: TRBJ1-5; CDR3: ASSPGGAGNQPQH
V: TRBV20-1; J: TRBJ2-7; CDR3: SARLLGETYEQY
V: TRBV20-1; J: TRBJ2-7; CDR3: SARDAREWDEQY
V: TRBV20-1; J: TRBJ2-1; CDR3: SAPNQGEQF
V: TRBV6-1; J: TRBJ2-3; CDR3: ASSGYRGISTDTQY
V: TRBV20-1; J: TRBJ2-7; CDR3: SARNRGSYEQY
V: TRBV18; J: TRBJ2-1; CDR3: ASSATSGEHGEQF
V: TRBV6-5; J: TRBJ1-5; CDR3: ASSYEGGLRRPNQPQH
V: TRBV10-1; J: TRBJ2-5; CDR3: ASSEGSAGQLQETQY
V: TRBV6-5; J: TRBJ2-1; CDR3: ATGLPGLEGNEQF